This T cell receptor beta chain was sequenced for a study of blood T cell repertoires in COVID-19. Study overall: In each case, the material was cDNA or gDNA derived from T cells, B-cell-depleted T cells, or PBMCs.

CDR1 is GTSNPN, CDR2 SVGIG, per germline (reference sequence). V gave up 3 bases and J gave up 10 bases; unmatched junction bases: 4. This CDR3 spans 14 amino acids. Across 20 to 25 US areas, participants ranged in age from 18 to 89 years. Two negative PCRs, clearance, or symptom resolution characterized the recovered Cohort 3 donors. Produced via immunoSEQ multiplex PCR; TCRdb's table is partial and in-frame only. The profile shows 150,000 or so clones, 65% to 85% of them singletons. V usage is TRBV30 and J usage is TRBJ2-1; 15 positions agree with TRBD2. The sample taken for sequencing was PBMCs or T cells enriched from blood (not recorded which). The TCR sequence derives from a woman aged 60-75 years who had recovered from COVID-19. The CDR3 is CAWSRTSGRDEQFF. CDR3 sequence (DNA): TGTGCCTGGAGCCGGACTAGCGGGAGGGACGAGCAGTTCTTC.